The sequence of this TCR beta chain was determined in a study of blood T cell repertoires in COVID-19. Study in general: Researchers got acute and convalescent COVID-19 samples from the United States, Italy and Spain. Sample material is recorded as cDNA or gDNA derived from T cells, B-cell-depleted T cells, or PBMCs.

The V gene's germline CDR1 is MRHNA and CDR2 SNTAGT. V gave up 5 bases and J gave up 3 bases; unmatched junction bases: 2. The length of the CDR3 is 14 residues. Original handling: Estimated nucleated cell counts came from reference gene primer amplification. Using immunoSEQ multiplex PCR, the repertoire was profiled, and TCRdb retains in-frame clones only, with some absent. V, J and clone size derive from that table, while D and trimming were established from the DNA sequence. Of about 98,000 clones listed, less than 85% are singletons. The J gene is TRBJ2-3, the V gene TRBV6-4, with TRBD2 matching 10 bases. Sequenced material: peripheral blood. This clonotype originated in a man aged 70-80 years with active or convalescent COVID-19. The CDR3 nucleotides are TGTGCCAGCAGTCCGGGACTAGCGACAGATACGCAGTATTTT. This encodes CASSPGLATDTQYF.